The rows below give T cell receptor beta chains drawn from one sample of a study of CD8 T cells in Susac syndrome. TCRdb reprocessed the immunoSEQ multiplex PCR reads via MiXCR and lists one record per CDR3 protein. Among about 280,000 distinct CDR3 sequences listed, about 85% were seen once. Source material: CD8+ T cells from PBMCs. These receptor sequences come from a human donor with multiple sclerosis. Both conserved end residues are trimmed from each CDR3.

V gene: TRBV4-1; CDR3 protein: ASSQLAGGPNEQF
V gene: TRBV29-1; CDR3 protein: SVVQWEAQY
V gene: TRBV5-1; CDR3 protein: ASSLPPVRDGGLRSYNSPLH
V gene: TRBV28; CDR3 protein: ASSYPFGSYIPYEQY
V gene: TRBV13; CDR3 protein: ASSERVRSTEQF
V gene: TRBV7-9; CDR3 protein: ASSRPPATLYGYT
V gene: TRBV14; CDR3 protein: ASSRVLGLAGDEQY
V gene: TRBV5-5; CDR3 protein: ASSIPGQGYEQY
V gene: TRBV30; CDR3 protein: AWSVSVSSYEQY
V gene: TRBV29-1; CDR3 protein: SATTGGSYEQY
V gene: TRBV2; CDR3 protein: ASSSPGLAGKEQF
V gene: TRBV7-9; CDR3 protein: ASSSQVSDEQF
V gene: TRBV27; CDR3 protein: ASSLSGMDTQY